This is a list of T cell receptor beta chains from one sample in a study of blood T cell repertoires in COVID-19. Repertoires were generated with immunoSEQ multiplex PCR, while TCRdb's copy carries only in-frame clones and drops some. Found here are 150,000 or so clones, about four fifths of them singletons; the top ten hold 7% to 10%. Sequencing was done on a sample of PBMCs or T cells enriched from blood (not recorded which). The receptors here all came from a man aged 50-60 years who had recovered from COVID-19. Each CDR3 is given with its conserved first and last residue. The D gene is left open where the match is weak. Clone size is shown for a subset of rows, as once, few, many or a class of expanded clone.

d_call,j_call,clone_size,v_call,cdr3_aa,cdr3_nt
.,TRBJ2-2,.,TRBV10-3,CAIRELQGNTGELFF,TGTGCCATCAGGGAGTTACAGGGAAACACCGGGGAGCTGTTTTTT
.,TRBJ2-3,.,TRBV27,CASTRHTTDTQYF,TGTGCCAGCACCCGACACACCACAGATACGCAGTATTTT
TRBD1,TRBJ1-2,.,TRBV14,CASSRTGVYYGYTF,TGTGCCAGCAGCCGAACAGGGGTTTACTATGGCTACACCTTC
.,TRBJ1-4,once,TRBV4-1,CASSQGPATNEKLFF,TGCGCCAGCAGCCAAGGCCCAGCAACTAATGAAAAACTGTTTTTT
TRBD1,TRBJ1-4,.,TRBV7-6,CASSPRTGGSTNEKLFF,TGTGCCAGCAGCCCGAGGACAGGGGGCTCCACTAATGAAAAACTGTTTTTT
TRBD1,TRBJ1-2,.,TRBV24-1,CATSDGGQGGDYGYTF,TGTGCCACCAGTGATGGGGGACAGGGGGGCGACTATGGCTACACCTTC
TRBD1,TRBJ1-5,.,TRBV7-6,CASTLQGGPNQPQHF,TGTGCCAGCACCCTTCAGGGGGGCCCCAATCAGCCCCAGCATTTT
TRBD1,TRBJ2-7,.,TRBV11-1,CASSSRTGYEQYF,TGTGCCAGCAGCTCTAGGACAGGGTACGAGCAGTACTTC
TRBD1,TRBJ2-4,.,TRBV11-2,CASSTQGVAKNIQYF,TGTGCCAGCAGTACACAGGGGGTAGCCAAAAACATTCAGTACTTC
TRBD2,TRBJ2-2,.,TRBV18,CASSPGLVGIGELFF,TGTGCCAGCTCACCGGGACTAGTAGGCATCGGGGAGCTGTTTTTT
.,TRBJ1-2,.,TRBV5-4,CASSFQQGHNYGYTF,TGTGCCAGCAGCTTTCAGCAGGGCCACAACTATGGCTACACCTTC
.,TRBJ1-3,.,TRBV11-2,CASSRLESASGNTIYF,TGTGCCAGCAGCCGGCTAGAGTCAGCCTCTGGAAACACCATATATTTT
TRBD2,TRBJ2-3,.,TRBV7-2,CASSSALAGRTDTQYF,TGTGCCAGCAGCTCCGCCCTAGCGGGGCGCACAGATACGCAGTATTTT
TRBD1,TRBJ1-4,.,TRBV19,CASSIPQGLTEKLFF,TGTGCCAGTAGTATCCCACAGGGGCTTACGGAAAAACTGTTTTTT
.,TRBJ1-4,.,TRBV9,CANGNEKLFF,TGTGCCAACGGTAATGAAAAACTGTTTTTT
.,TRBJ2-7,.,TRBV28,CASSTLILGGEQYF,TGTGCCAGCAGTACCCTGATCCTGGGGGGCGAGCAGTACTTC
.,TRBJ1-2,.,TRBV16,CASSQLQGTSGYTF,TGTGCCAGCAGCCAATTACAGGGTACTAGTGGCTACACCTTC
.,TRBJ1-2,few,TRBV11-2,CASSLDPDYGYTF,TGTGCCAGCAGCTTAGACCCCGACTATGGCTACACCTTC
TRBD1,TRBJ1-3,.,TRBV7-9,CASSPRDRVWGSGNTIYF,TGTGCCAGCAGCCCCAGGGACAGGGTTTGGGGCTCTGGAAACACCATATATTTT
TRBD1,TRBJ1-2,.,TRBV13,CASSPGQGGNGYTF,TGTGCCAGCAGCCCCGGACAGGGAGGTAATGGCTACACCTTC
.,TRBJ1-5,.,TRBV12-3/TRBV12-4,CASTGGRNQPQHF,TGTGCCAGCACTGGGGGCCGCAATCAGCCCCAGCATTTT
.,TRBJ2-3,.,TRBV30,CACRVPNTQYF,TGTGCCTGTCGCGTCCCGAATACGCAGTATTTT
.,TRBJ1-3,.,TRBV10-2,CASRETTGPNSGNTIYF,TGCGCCAGCAGGGAAACCACAGGGCCAAACTCTGGAAACACCATATATTTT
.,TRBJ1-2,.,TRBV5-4,CASSLVGRDGYTF,TGTGCCAGCAGCTTGGTTGGGAGAGATGGCTACACCTTC
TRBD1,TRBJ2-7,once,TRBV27,CASSLYPPGTGGTEQYF,TGTGCCAGCAGTTTATATCCACCCGGGACAGGGGGGACCGAGCAGTACTTC
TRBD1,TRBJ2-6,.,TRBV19,CASSRDRVPGANVLTF,TGTGCCAGTAGTCGGGACAGGGTGCCTGGGGCCAACGTCCTGACTTTC
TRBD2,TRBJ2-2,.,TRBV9,CASSPNHGGLANKLKNTGELFF,TGTGCCAGCAGCCCCAACCACGGGGGACTAGCCAACAAATTAAAGAACACCGGGGAGCTGTTTTTT
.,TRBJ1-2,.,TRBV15,CATSRPGLRNYGYTF,TGTGCCACCAGCAGACCGGGACTGAGGAACTATGGCTACACCTTC
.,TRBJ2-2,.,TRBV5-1,CASSVPFSSTNTGELFF,TGCGCCAGCAGCGTCCCTTTCTCATCGACTAACACCGGGGAGCTGTTTTTT
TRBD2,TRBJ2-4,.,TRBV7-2,CASSSGGAKNIQYF,TGTGCCAGCAGCTCGGGGGGAGCCAAAAACATTCAGTACTTC
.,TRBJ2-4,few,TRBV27,CASREAGTPNIQYF,TGTGCCAGCAGGGAAGCCGGGACACCAAACATTCAGTACTTC
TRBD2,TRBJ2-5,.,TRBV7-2,CASSLVGTGGRETQYF,TGTGCCAGCAGCTTAGTTGGCACGGGGGGGCGCGAGACCCAGTACTTC
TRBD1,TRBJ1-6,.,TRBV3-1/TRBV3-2,CASSPLPGTGNSPLHF,TGTGCCAGCAGCCCACTTCCCGGGACAGGGAATTCACCCCTCCACTTT
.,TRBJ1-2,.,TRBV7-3,CASSFSGIGGYTF,TGTGCCAGCAGCTTCTCAGGGATCGGTGGCTACACCTTC
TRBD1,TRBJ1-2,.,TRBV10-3,CAITEINSRQGYGYTF,TGTGCCATCACAGAAATAAACTCCCGACAGGGCTATGGCTACACCTTC
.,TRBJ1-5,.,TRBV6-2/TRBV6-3,CASSWGQKNQPQHF,TGTGCCAGCAGTTGGGGCCAGAAAAATCAGCCCCAGCATTTT
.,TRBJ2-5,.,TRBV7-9,CASSLPGGETQYF,TGTGCCAGCAGCTTACCAGGGGGGGAGACCCAGTACTTC
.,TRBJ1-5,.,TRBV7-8,CASSLAYRGSNQPQHF,TGTGCCAGCAGCTTAGCGTATCGGGGGAGCAATCAGCCCCAGCATTTT
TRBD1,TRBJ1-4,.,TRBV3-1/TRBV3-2,CASSPWDRANEKLFF,TGTGCCAGCAGCCCCTGGGACAGGGCTAATGAAAAACTGTTTTTT
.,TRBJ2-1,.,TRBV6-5,CASRGPGREQFF,TGTGCCAGCAGGGGCCCAGGGCGTGAGCAGTTCTTC
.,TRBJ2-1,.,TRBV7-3,CASSRTQNEQFF,TGTGCCAGCAGTCGGACTCAAAATGAGCAGTTCTTC